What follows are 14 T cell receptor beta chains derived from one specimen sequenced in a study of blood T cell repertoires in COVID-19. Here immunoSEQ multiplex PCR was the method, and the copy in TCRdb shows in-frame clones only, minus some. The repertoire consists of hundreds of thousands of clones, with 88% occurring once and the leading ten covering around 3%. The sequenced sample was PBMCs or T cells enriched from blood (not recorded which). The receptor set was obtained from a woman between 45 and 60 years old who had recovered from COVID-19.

The chain's CDR3 is CAWRYAGNNNEQFF. The DNA of the CDR3 is TGTGCCTGGAGGTACGCCGGGAATAACAATGAGCAGTTCTTC. V and J are TRBV30 and TRBJ2-1; TRBD2 might be the D (5 bases). CDR3 length: 14 amino acids. V was cut by 3 bases and J by 5 bases, with 14 bases left in between. CDR1 GTSNPN and CDR2 SVGIG come from the germline V gene (reference sequence).

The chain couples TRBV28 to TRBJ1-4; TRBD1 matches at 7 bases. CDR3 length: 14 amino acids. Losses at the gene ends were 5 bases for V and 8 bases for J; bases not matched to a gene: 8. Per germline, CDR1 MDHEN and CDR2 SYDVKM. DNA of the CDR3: TGTGCCAGCAGTCAGGCGCAGGGGGGAGAAAAACTGTTTTTT. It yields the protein CASSQAQGGEKLFF.

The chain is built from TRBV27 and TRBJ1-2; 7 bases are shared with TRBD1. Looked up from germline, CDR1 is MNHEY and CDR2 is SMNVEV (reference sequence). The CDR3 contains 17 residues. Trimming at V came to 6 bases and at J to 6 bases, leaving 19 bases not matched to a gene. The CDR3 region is CASSPSRGQSPLDGYTF. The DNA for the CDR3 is TGTGCCAGCAGCCCATCAAGGGGACAGAGTCCTCTGGATGGCTACACCTTC.

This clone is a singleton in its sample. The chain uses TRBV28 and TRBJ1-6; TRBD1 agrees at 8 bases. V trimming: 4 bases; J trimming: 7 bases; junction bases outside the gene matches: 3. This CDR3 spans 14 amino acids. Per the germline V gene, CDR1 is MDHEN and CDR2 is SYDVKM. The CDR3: CASSSTGANSPLHF. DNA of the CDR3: TGTGCCAGCAGTTCGACAGGGGCCAATTCACCCCTCCACTTT.

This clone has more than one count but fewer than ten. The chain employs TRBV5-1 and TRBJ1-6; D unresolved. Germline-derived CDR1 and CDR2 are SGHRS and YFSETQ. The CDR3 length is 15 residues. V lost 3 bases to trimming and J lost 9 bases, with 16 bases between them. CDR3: CASSSAEGYGSPLHF. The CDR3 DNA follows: TGCGCCAGCAGCTCTGCGGAGGGCTATGGTTCACCCCTCCACTTT.

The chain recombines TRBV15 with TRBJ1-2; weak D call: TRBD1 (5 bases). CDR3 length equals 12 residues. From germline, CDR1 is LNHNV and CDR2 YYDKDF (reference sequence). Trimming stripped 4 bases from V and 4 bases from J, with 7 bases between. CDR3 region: CATSNDSYGYTF. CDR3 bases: TGTGCCACCAGCAATGACAGCTATGGCTACACCTTC.

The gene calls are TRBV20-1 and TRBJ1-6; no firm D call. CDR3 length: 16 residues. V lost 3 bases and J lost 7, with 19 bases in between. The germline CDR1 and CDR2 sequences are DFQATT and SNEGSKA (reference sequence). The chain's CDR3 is CSASSSNTPKNSPLHF. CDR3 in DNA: TGCAGTGCTAGTTCGTCTAATACCCCCAAAAATTCACCCCTCCACTTT.

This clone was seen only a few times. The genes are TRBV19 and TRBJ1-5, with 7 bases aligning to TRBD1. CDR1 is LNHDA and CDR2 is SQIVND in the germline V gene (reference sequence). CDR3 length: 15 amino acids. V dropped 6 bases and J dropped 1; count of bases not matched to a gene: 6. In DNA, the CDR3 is TGTGCCAGTAGATCGACAGGGCGCAGCAATCAGCCCCAGCATTTT. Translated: CASRSTGRSNQPQHF.

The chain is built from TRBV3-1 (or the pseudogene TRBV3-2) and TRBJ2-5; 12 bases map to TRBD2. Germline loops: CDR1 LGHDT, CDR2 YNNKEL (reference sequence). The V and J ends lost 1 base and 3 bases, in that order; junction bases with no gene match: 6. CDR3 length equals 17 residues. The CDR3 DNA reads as TGTGCCAGCAGCCAAGCCGGGACTAGCGGGTTTAAAGAGACCCAGTACTTC. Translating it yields CASSQAGTSGFKETQYF.

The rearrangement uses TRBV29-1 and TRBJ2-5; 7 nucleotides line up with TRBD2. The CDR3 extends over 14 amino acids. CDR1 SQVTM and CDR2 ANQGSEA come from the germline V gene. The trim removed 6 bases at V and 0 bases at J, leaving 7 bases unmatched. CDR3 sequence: CSVERTRNQETQYF. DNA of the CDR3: TGCAGCGTCGAGAGGACTAGGAACCAAGAGACCCAGTACTTC.

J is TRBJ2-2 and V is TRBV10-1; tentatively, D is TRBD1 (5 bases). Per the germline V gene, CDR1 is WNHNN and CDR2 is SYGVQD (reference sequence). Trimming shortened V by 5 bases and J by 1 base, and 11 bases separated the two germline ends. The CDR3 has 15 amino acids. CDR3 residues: CASSTDRKNTGELFF. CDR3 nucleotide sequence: TGCGCCAGCAGTACCGACAGAAAGAACACCGGGGAGCTGTTTTTT.

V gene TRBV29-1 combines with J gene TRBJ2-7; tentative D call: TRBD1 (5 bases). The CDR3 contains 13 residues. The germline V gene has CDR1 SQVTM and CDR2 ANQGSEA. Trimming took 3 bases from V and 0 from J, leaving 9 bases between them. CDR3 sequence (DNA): TGCAGCGTTGATCTGGGGCCCTCCTACGAGCAGTACTTC. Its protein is CSVDLGPSYEQYF.

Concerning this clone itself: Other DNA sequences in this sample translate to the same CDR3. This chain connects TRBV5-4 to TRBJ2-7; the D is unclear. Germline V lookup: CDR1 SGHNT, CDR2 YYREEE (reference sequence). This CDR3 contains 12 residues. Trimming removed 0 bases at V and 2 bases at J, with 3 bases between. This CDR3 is CASSLDTYEQYF. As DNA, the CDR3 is TGTGCCAGCAGCTTGGACACCTACGAGCAGTACTTC.

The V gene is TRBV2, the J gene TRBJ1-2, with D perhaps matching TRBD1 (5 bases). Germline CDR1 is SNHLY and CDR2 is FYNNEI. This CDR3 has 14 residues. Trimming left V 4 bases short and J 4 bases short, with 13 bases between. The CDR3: CASSGSGLSYGYTF. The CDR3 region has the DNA TGTGCCAGCAGTGGGTCAGGGCTTAGCTATGGCTACACCTTC. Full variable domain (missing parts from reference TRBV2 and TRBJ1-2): EPEVTQTPSHQVTQMGQEVILRCVPISNHLYFYWYRQILGQKVEFLVSFYNNEISEKSEIFDDQFSVERPDGSNFTLKIRSTKLEDSAMYFCASSGSGLSYGYTFGSGTRLTVV.